These 7 T cell receptor beta chains share one sample of origin, sequenced in a study of cytomegalovirus exposure and HLA in healthy donors. The PCR ran on 60 Vbeta and 13 Jbeta primers. Clones were read by immunoSEQ multiplex PCR, and TCRdb kept only the in-frame ones, dropping some. The sample gives about 120,000 clones, around 73% of which show up once; about a tenth is in the top ten. The sequenced sample was PBMCs. These receptors were collected from a man younger than 45 in good health and CMV-seropositive.

This chain connects TRBV2 to TRBJ2-3, with 11 nucleotides matching TRBD2. V was pared by 7 bases and J by 1 base, with 19 bases of the junction left unmatched. Per germline, CDR1 SNHLY and CDR2 FYNNEI. The CDR3 consists of 20 residues. The CDR3 sequence: CASTDPRGTSGARRTDTQYF. The CDR3 DNA is TGTGCCAGCACCGACCCACGGGGGACTAGCGGAGCCCGCCGCACAGATACGCAGTATTTT.

The V gene is TRBV2, the J gene TRBJ2-2; TRBD2 aligns across 11 bases. V trimming: 8 bases; J trimming: 6 bases; junction bases outside the gene matches: 5. CDR1 is SNHLY and CDR2 is FYNNEI in the germline V gene. The CDR3 contains 14 residues. The CDR3 bases are TGTGCCAGCGTTAGCGGGAGGGCCCCCGGGGAGCTGTTTTTT. Its translation is CASVSGRAPGELFF.

This sequence joins TRBV9 and TRBJ2-5; 7 nucleotides match TRBD1. The CDR3 is made up of 14 amino acids. The ends lost 3 bases at V and 4 bases at J; junction bases unmatched: 6. The germline CDR1 and CDR2 sequences are SGDLS and YYNGEE. CDR3 DNA sequence: TGTGCCAGCAGCGCCCAGGGGGAAGGAGAGACCCAGTACTTC. Encoded protein: CASSAQGEGETQYF.

This rearrangement joins TRBV11-3 to TRBJ2-2; TRBD2 might be the D (7 bases). In germline, CDR1 is SGHNT, CDR2 YENEEA. Trimming took 5 bases from V and 5 from J, leaving 15 bases between them. The CDR3 is made up of 15 amino acids. DNA for the CDR3: TGTGCCAGCAGCGATCAAGGGAGGGGGACCGGGGAGCTGTTTTTT. Amino acids: CASSDQGRGTGELFF.

The chain links TRBV2 to TRBJ2-7, with D possibly being TRBD1 (6 bases). Germline CDR1 SNHLY, CDR2 FYNNEI. The CDR3 is 14 residues long. Trimming took 8 bases from V and 0 from J, leaving 14 bases between them. The CDR3 DNA follows: TGTGCCAGCTTCGGGACACAAAGCTCCTACGAGCAGTACTTC. Its protein is CASFGTQSSYEQYF.

This chain uses TRBV5-6 with TRBJ2-6, with 9 bases fitting TRBD1. The CDR3 spans 19 residues. Trimming removed 4 bases from V and 0 bases from J; junction bases left unmatched: 11. In germline, CDR1 is SGHDT, CDR2 YYEEEE. The CDR3 reads CASSPRGGQGRSGANVLTF. The CDR3 DNA reads as TGTGCCAGCAGCCCCCGGGGCGGACAGGGGCGCTCTGGGGCCAACGTCCTGACTTTC.

This clone was picked up a small number of times. The chain carries TRBV27 and TRBJ1-1, with 7 bases matching TRBD1. The CDR3 length is 14 residues. J was trimmed by 4 bases and V by 7 bases; bases with no gene match: 9. The germline CDR1 and CDR2 sequences are MNHEY and SMNVEV (reference sequence). The CDR3 loop is CASKDRPLITEAFF. The CDR3 coding sequence is TGTGCCAGCAAGGACAGGCCCCTTATCACTGAAGCTTTCTTT.